A selection of T cell receptor beta chains follows, all from one sample in a study of blood T cell repertoires in COVID-19. This table comes from immunoSEQ multiplex PCR, and its TCRdb copy is limited to in-frame clones, with some not included. The table has a few hundred thousand clones, about 89% seen once. The material sequenced was peripheral blood. These receptors were obtained from a man aged 35 to 55 with acute or convalescent COVID-19. Each CDR3 is given with its conserved first and last residue. The D gene is left open where the match is weak. Not all rows give a size; the values are once, few, many and, for expanded clones, a class.

j_gene: TRBJ2-7; d_gene: NA; abundance: NA; v_gene: TRBV5-1; CDR3aa: CASSLVFAARAGRYEQYF; CDR3nt: TGCGCCAGCAGCTTGGTGTTTGCTGCGCGTGCAGGGAGGTACGAGCAGTACTTC
j_gene: TRBJ1-6; d_gene: NA; abundance: NA; v_gene: TRBV19; CDR3aa: CASSRGDSPLHF; CDR3nt: TGTGCCAGTTCCAGGGGTGATTCACCCCTCCACTTT
j_gene: TRBJ1-1; d_gene: NA; abundance: NA; v_gene: TRBV12-3/TRBV12-4; CDR3aa: CASSSRRSEAFF; CDR3nt: TGTGCCAGCAGTTCTAGGAGGTCTGAAGCTTTCTTT
j_gene: TRBJ2-1; d_gene: TRBD2; abundance: once; v_gene: TRBV15; CDR3aa: CATSQASGGGYEQFF; CDR3nt: TGTGCCACCAGCCAAGCTAGCGGGGGGGGCTATGAGCAGTTCTTC
j_gene: TRBJ1-6; d_gene: NA; abundance: NA; v_gene: TRBV27; CDR3aa: CASSLQGRDSPLHF; CDR3nt: TGTGCCAGCAGTTTACAGGGAAGGGATTCACCCCTCCACTTT
j_gene: TRBJ1-2; d_gene: NA; abundance: NA; v_gene: TRBV19; CDR3aa: CASTDKGVGAYGYTF; CDR3nt: TGTGCCAGTACCGATAAGGGGGTAGGTGCCTATGGCTACACCTTC
j_gene: TRBJ1-4; d_gene: NA; abundance: NA; v_gene: TRBV7-2; CDR3aa: CASSLIRIGGSHEKLFF; CDR3nt: TGTGCCAGCAGCTTAATTCGTATCGGAGGGTCCCATGAAAAACTGTTTTTT
j_gene: TRBJ2-7; d_gene: NA; abundance: NA; v_gene: TRBV12-3/TRBV12-4; CDR3aa: CASSPLLREQYF; CDR3nt: TGTGCCAGCAGCCCCCTCCTACGAGAGCAGTACTTC
j_gene: TRBJ1-1; d_gene: NA; abundance: NA; v_gene: TRBV5-4; CDR3aa: CASSRQDLNTEAFF; CDR3nt: TGTGCCAGCAGTAGACAGGACCTAAACACTGAAGCTTTCTTT
j_gene: TRBJ1-1; d_gene: TRBD1; abundance: NA; v_gene: TRBV29-1; CDR3aa: CSVGQGVDTEAFF; CDR3nt: TGCAGCGTTGGGCAGGGGGTGGATACTGAAGCTTTCTTT
j_gene: TRBJ2-5; d_gene: TRBD1; abundance: NA; v_gene: TRBV5-1; CDR3aa: CASGTVIQETQYF; CDR3nt: TGCGCCAGCGGGACAGTCATACAAGAGACCCAGTACTTC
j_gene: TRBJ2-2; d_gene: TRBD2; abundance: NA; v_gene: TRBV27; CDR3aa: CASSLGLPTGELFF; CDR3nt: TGTGCCAGCAGTCTGGGACTACCGACCGGGGAGCTGTTTTTT
j_gene: TRBJ2-2; d_gene: TRBD1; abundance: NA; v_gene: TRBV6-5; CDR3aa: CASSYGGEGAGGELFF; CDR3nt: TGTGCCAGCAGTTACGGTGGAGAGGGGGCGGGCGGGGAGCTGTTTTTT
j_gene: TRBJ2-7; d_gene: NA; abundance: NA; v_gene: TRBV19; CDR3aa: CASSDQQSYEQYF; CDR3nt: TGTGCCAGTAGTGATCAACAGAGTTACGAGCAGTACTTC
j_gene: TRBJ1-2; d_gene: TRBD1; abundance: NA; v_gene: TRBV5-1; CDR3aa: CASSARQGGAYGYTF; CDR3nt: TGCGCCAGCAGCGCAAGACAGGGGGGTGCCTATGGCTACACCTTC
j_gene: TRBJ2-5; d_gene: NA; abundance: NA; v_gene: TRBV3-1/TRBV3-2; CDR3aa: CASSQDRRETQYF; CDR3nt: TGTGCCAGCAGCCAAGATCGTAGAGAGACCCAGTACTTC
j_gene: TRBJ2-3; d_gene: NA; abundance: NA; v_gene: TRBV9; CDR3aa: CASSVAHLGGRTDTQYF; CDR3nt: TGTGCCAGCAGCGTTGCTCACCTTGGGGGGAGGACAGATACGCAGTATTTT
j_gene: TRBJ2-3; d_gene: TRBD1; abundance: NA; v_gene: TRBV29-1; CDR3aa: CSVGQGDGTDTQYF; CDR3nt: TGCAGCGTAGGACAGGGGGATGGCACAGATACGCAGTATTTT
j_gene: TRBJ1-1; d_gene: NA; abundance: NA; v_gene: TRBV12-3/TRBV12-4; CDR3aa: CASSLQGTEAFF; CDR3nt: TGTGCCAGCAGTCTACAGGGCACTGAAGCTTTCTTT
j_gene: TRBJ1-4; d_gene: NA; abundance: NA; v_gene: TRBV6-6; CDR3aa: CASSGQYNEKLFF; CDR3nt: TGTGCCAGCTCCGGACAGTATAATGAAAAACTGTTTTTT
j_gene: TRBJ2-3; d_gene: NA; abundance: NA; v_gene: TRBV27; CDR3aa: CASGDAGSTDTQYF; CDR3nt: TGTGCCAGCGGAGACGCAGGGAGCACAGATACGCAGTATTTT
j_gene: TRBJ1-6; d_gene: NA; abundance: NA; v_gene: TRBV12-3/TRBV12-4; CDR3aa: CASSPGSYSPLHF; CDR3nt: TGTGCCAGCAGTCCCGGGTCCTATTCACCCCTCCACTTT
j_gene: TRBJ2-7; d_gene: NA; abundance: NA; v_gene: TRBV13; CDR3aa: CASSLAIGAYEQYF; CDR3nt: TGTGCCAGCAGCTTAGCGATAGGGGCCTACGAGCAGTACTTC
j_gene: TRBJ1-3; d_gene: NA; abundance: NA; v_gene: TRBV24-1; CDR3aa: CATSDWDMWPDSDPGNTIYF; CDR3nt: TGTGCCACCAGTGATTGGGACATGTGGCCCGACTCAGACCCTGGAAACACCATATATTTT
j_gene: TRBJ1-4; d_gene: NA; abundance: NA; v_gene: TRBV1; CDR3aa: CTSSQVRGGRTNEKLFF; CDR3nt: TGCACCAGCAGCCAAGTAAGGGGAGGGCGAACTAATGAAAAACTGTTTTTT
j_gene: TRBJ2-5; d_gene: TRBD2; abundance: NA; v_gene: TRBV19; CDR3aa: CATLSGGRETQYF; CDR3nt: TGTGCCACCTTAAGCGGGGGGCGGGAGACCCAGTACTTC
j_gene: TRBJ1-1; d_gene: TRBD1; abundance: NA; v_gene: TRBV10-1; CDR3aa: CASTYRVAAGQRIEAFF; CDR3nt: TGCGCCAGCACCTATAGGGTGGCTGCGGGACAGAGAATTGAAGCTTTCTTT
j_gene: TRBJ2-7; d_gene: NA; abundance: NA; v_gene: TRBV6-5; CDR3aa: CASSYGPNYEQYF; CDR3nt: TGTGCCAGCAGTTATGGGCCCAACTACGAGCAGTACTTC
j_gene: TRBJ2-7; d_gene: TRBD2; abundance: NA; v_gene: TRBV7-2; CDR3aa: CASSYSGGPYEQYF; CDR3nt: TGTGCCAGCAGCTATAGCGGGGGGCCGTACGAGCAGTACTTC
j_gene: TRBJ2-1; d_gene: TRBD2; abundance: NA; v_gene: TRBV6-1; CDR3aa: CASSEVRAGVTYNEQFF; CDR3nt: TGTGCCAGCAGTGAAGTCCGAGCGGGGGTGACCTACAATGAGCAGTTCTTC
j_gene: TRBJ1-2; d_gene: TRBD1; abundance: NA; v_gene: TRBV5-1; CDR3aa: CASSSPGQGAQGYTF; CDR3nt: TGCGCCAGCAGCTCTCCGGGACAGGGGGCCCAGGGCTACACCTTC
j_gene: TRBJ2-1; d_gene: TRBD2; abundance: NA; v_gene: TRBV5-1; CDR3aa: CASRGVPGLAGGPMLF; CDR3nt: TGCGCCAGCAGAGGGGTACCAGGACTAGCGGGAGGGCCTATGCTCTTC
j_gene: TRBJ2-7; d_gene: NA; abundance: few; v_gene: TRBV5-4; CDR3aa: CASSSDRKSYEQYF; CDR3nt: TGTGCCAGCAGCTCCGACAGGAAATCCTACGAGCAGTACTTC
j_gene: TRBJ1-1; d_gene: NA; abundance: NA; v_gene: TRBV7-8; CDR3aa: CASSPFGGGPSNTEAFF; CDR3nt: TGTGCCAGCAGCCCCTTCGGTGGGGGCCCATCGAACACTGAAGCTTTCTTT
j_gene: TRBJ2-2; d_gene: TRBD2; abundance: NA; v_gene: TRBV9; CDR3aa: CASSVDPLAGGTAGELFF; CDR3nt: TGTGCCAGCAGCGTAGACCCACTAGCGGGGGGCACGGCGGGGGAGCTGTTTTTT
j_gene: TRBJ2-1; d_gene: NA; abundance: NA; v_gene: TRBV7-3; CDR3aa: CASSPRAGTATQFF; CDR3nt: TGTGCCAGCAGCCCCCGGGCGGGGACAGCCACGCAGTTCTTC
j_gene: TRBJ1-6; d_gene: NA; abundance: NA; v_gene: TRBV7-3; CDR3aa: CASSMTRGSPLHF; CDR3nt: TGTGCCAGCAGCATGACAAGGGGGTCACCCCTCCACTTT
j_gene: TRBJ1-1; d_gene: NA; abundance: NA; v_gene: TRBV13; CDR3aa: CASSTPRGVEAFF; CDR3nt: TGTGCCAGCAGCACACCGCGGGGGGTTGAAGCTTTCTTT
j_gene: TRBJ1-1; d_gene: NA; abundance: once; v_gene: TRBV6-5; CDR3aa: CASSLQENTEAFF; CDR3nt: TGTGCCAGCAGTTTACAGGAGAACACTGAAGCTTTCTTT
j_gene: TRBJ1-3; d_gene: NA; abundance: NA; v_gene: TRBV15; CDR3aa: CATSRLPGGNGNTIYF; CDR3nt: TGTGCCACCAGCAGACTCCCTGGGGGGAATGGAAACACCATATATTTT
j_gene: TRBJ2-1; d_gene: TRBD2; abundance: NA; v_gene: TRBV4-1; CDR3aa: CASSLPGLAEDSYNEQFF; CDR3nt: TGCGCCAGCAGCCTCCCGGGACTAGCGGAAGACTCCTACAATGAGCAGTTCTTC
j_gene: TRBJ2-7; d_gene: TRBD2; abundance: few; v_gene: TRBV9; CDR3aa: CASSASGTWNPYEQYF; CDR3nt: TGTGCCAGCAGCGCCAGCGGGACTTGGAATCCCTACGAGCAGTACTTC
j_gene: TRBJ2-2; d_gene: TRBD1; abundance: NA; v_gene: TRBV15; CDR3aa: CATSTGTGGTGELFF; CDR3nt: TGTGCCACCAGCACTGGGACAGGGGGCACCGGGGAGCTGTTTTTT
j_gene: TRBJ2-2; d_gene: NA; abundance: NA; v_gene: TRBV2; CDR3aa: CASSESTGRTGELFF; CDR3nt: TGTGCCAGCAGTGAATCGACAGGGAGGACCGGGGAGCTGTTTTTT
j_gene: TRBJ2-4; d_gene: TRBD2; abundance: NA; v_gene: TRBV9; CDR3aa: CASSVGGGVSAKNIQYF; CDR3nt: TGTGCCAGCAGCGTAGGGGGAGGGGTATCCGCCAAAAACATTCAGTACTTC
j_gene: TRBJ1-4; d_gene: NA; abundance: NA; v_gene: TRBV11-2; CDR3aa: CASSLSLGADEKLFF; CDR3nt: TGTGCCAGCAGCTTATCTCTGGGGGCGGATGAAAAACTGTTTTTT
j_gene: TRBJ1-2; d_gene: NA; abundance: NA; v_gene: TRBV12-3/TRBV12-4; CDR3aa: CASRIGGGFTF; CDR3nt: TGTGCCAGCAGAATAGGTGGAGGGTTCACCTTC
j_gene: TRBJ1-1; d_gene: NA; abundance: NA; v_gene: TRBV6-5; CDR3aa: CASSPLLDSGTEAFF; CDR3nt: TGTGCCAGCAGTCCACTCCTGGACAGTGGCACTGAAGCTTTCTTT
j_gene: TRBJ2-5; d_gene: NA; abundance: NA; v_gene: TRBV18; CDR3aa: CASSPRAAVVQETQYF; CDR3nt: TGTGCCAGCTCACCCCGTGCGGCAGTAGTACAAGAGACCCAGTACTTC
j_gene: TRBJ1-5; d_gene: TRBD1; abundance: NA; v_gene: TRBV19; CDR3aa: CASSIGQGNLQPQHF; CDR3nt: TGTGCCAGTAGTATAGGACAGGGAAACCTTCAGCCCCAGCATTTT
j_gene: TRBJ2-7; d_gene: TRBD2; abundance: NA; v_gene: TRBV6-6; CDR3aa: CASSRPAGVSYEQYF; CDR3nt: TGTGCCAGCAGCCGGCCCGCGGGGGTCTCCTACGAGCAGTACTTT
j_gene: TRBJ1-1; d_gene: NA; abundance: NA; v_gene: TRBV5-1; CDR3aa: CASSLDHGNTEAFF; CDR3nt: TGCGCCAGCAGCTTGGACCACGGGAACACTGAAGCTTTCTTT